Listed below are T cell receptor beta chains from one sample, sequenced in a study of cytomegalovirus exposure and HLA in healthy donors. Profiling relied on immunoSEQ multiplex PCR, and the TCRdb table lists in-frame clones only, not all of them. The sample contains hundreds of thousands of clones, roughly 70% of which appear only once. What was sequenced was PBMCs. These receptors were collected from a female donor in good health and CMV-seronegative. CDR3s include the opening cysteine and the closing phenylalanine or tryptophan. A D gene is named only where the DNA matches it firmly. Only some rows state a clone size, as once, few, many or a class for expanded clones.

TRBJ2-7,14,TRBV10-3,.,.,TGTGCCATCAAGGAGGAGGGTTTTGCATACGAGCAGTACTTC,CAIKEEGFAYEQYF
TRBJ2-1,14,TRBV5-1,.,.,TGCGCCAGCATGGTCAGCGGATCCTACAATGAGCAGTTCTTC,CASMVSGSYNEQFF
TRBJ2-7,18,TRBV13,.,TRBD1,TGTGCCAGCAGCACTTCCCGGGACAGAGGCCTCCCTCCATACGAGCAGTACTTC,CASSTSRDRGLPPYEQYF
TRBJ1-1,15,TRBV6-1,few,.,TGTGCCAGCAGTAAAGACTGGAGGGAGAACACTGAAGCTTTCTTT,CASSKDWRENTEAFF
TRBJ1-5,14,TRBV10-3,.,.,TGTGCCATGGGAGGGCAGTCGAGCAATCAGCCCCAGCATTTT,CAMGGQSSNQPQHF
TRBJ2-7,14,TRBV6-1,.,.,TGTGCCAGCAGTGAGGCCGGAGGGGCCCACGAGCAGTACTTC,CASSEAGGAHEQYF
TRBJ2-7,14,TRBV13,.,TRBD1,TGTGCCAGCGGATGGGGACAGGGGTTCTACGAGCAGTACTTC,CASGWGQGFYEQYF
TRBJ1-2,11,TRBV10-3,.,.,TGTGCCATCGGAGGAGCCTATGGCTACACCTTC,CAIGGAYGYTF
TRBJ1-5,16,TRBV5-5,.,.,TGTGCCAGCAGCAAAGGCGGGGGTCAGGGCAATCAGCCCCAGCATTTT,CASSKGGGQGNQPQHF
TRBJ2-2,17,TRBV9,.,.,TGTGCCAGCAGCGCCTCTACTTTTGGGCCAAACACCGGGGAGCTGTTTTTT,CASSASTFGPNTGELFF
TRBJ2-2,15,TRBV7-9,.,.,TGTGCCAGCAGCATACTCAGGGGCCAAGTCGGGGAGCTGTTTTTT,CASSILRGQVGELFF
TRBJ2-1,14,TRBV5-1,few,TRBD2,TGCGCCAGCAGCTTGCCTAGCGGGTACAATGAGCAGTTCTTC,CASSLPSGYNEQFF
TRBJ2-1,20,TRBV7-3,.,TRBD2,TGTGCCAGCAGCTTAATAGGAGAAGGTAGGGCTAGCGGCACCTACAATGAGCAGTTCTTC,CASSLIGEGRASGTYNEQFF
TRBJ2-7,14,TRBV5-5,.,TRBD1,TGTGCCAGCAGCTTGCCAGGGGGAAGTGGCGAGCAGTACTTC,CASSLPGGSGEQYF
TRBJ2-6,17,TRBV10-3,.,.,TGTGCCATCAGTGAGACAGGGACCAACTCTGGGGCCAACGTCCTGACTTTC,CAISETGTNSGANVLTF
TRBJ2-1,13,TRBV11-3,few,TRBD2,TGTGCCAGCAAAGCGGGAGGTTACAATGAGCAGTTCTTC,CASKAGGYNEQFF
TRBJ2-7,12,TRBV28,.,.,TGTGCCACCAACAGGGACTCCTACGAGCAGTACTTC,CATNRDSYEQYF
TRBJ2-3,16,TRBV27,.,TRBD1,TGTGCCAGCAGTCGAGGATCGGAAAACACCGGGACAGCAACGTATTTT,CASSRGSENTGTATYF
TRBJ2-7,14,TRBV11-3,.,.,TGTGCCAGCAGCGGTGGGGGGAGCTCCTACGAGCAGTACTTC,CASSGGGSSYEQYF
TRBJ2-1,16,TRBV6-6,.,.,TGTGCCAGCAGTTACTCGAATTCGGGACTCCGGGATGAGCAGTTCTTC,CASSYSNSGLRDEQFF
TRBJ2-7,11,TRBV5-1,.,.,TGCGCCAGCAGCTCCGGGGTGGAGCAGTACTTC,CASSSGVEQYF
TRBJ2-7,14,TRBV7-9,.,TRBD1,TGTTCCAGCAGCCCCCGGGACAGGGGCTACGAGCAGTACTTC,CSSSPRDRGYEQYF
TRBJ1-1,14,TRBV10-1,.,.,TGCGCCAGCAGTGAGTCCTCGGGGGGCACTGAAGCTTTCTTT,CASSESSGGTEAFF